This T cell receptor beta chain originates from a study of CXCR3-negative and CXCR3-positive naive CD8 T cells. Study findings and constraints: CD5 surface expression was similar among naive subsets, and TCR strength was estimated by inference from TRB CDR3 properties. Both of the naive subsets showed about the same high diversity, but memory CD8+ cells had much less. Unlike memory cells, which differed, naive CXCR3-negative and CXCR3-positive cells had similar TRBV-TRBJ usage.

This CDR3 region has 19 residues. CDR1 is SGHVS, CDR2 FNYEAQ, per germline. Judged by frequency, this clonotype is medium-sized. What it binds is not known. Libraries of TRB cDNA were made by 5' RACE and carried UMIs. From the 5' RACE reads, TCRdb lists one entry per CDR3 protein and no DNA. The data include approximately 3,400 distinct CDR3 sequences; the top ten clones carry approximately 2%. This receptor was obtained from a human donor in good health. Some clones in this sample may be carry-over from other donors' samples. The genes are TRBV7-6 and TRBJ2-3; TCRdb's assignment of TRBD2 cannot be checked, as there is no DNA. Sequences were obtained from naive CXCR3- CD8+ T cells from blood. Subset specified: CD45RO-CCR7+CD27+CD95- naive CD8+ T cells lacking CXCR3 (TNR3-). The CDR3 spells CASSLVVVEVGGGADTQYF.